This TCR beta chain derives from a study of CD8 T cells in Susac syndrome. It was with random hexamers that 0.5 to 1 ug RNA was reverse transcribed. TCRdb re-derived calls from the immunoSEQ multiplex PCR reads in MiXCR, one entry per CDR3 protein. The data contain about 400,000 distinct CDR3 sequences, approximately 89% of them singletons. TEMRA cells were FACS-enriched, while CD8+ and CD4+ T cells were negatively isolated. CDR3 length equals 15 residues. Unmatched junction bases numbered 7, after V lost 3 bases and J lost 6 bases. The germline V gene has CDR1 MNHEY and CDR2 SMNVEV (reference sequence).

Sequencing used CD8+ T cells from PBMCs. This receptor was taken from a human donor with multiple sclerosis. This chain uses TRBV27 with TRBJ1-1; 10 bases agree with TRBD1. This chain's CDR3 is CASSFRTGGWAEAFF. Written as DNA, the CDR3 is TGTGCCAGCAGTTTCCGGACAGGGGGATGGGCTGAAGCTTTCTTT.